This is a list of T cell receptor beta chains from one sample in a study of T cells in Graves' hyperthyroidism and ophthalmopathy. TCRdb reprocessed the multiplex PCR reads with MiXCR, giving one entry per CDR3 protein. The data show over 650,000 distinct CDR3 sequences, approximately 16% seen once. Source material: blood. Every receptor here comes from a man aged 18 to 30 with Graves' hyperthyroidism. CDR3s include the opening cysteine and the closing phenylalanine or tryptophan. D genes are given only for firm matches. Size is omitted from some rows. Given values are once, few, many or a class for expanded clones.

D gene: NA
J gene: TRBJ2-2
clone size: NA
V gene: TRBV30
CDR3 DNA: TGTGCCTGGAATAGGGACGGCTCGAACACCGGGGAGCTGTTTTTT
CDR3 protein: CAWNRDGSNTGELFF

D gene: NA
J gene: TRBJ2-2
clone size: NA
V gene: TRBV10-3
CDR3 DNA: TGTGCCATCAGTGTAGAGCCGAACACCGGGGAGCTGTTTTTT
CDR3 protein: CAISVEPNTGELFF

D gene: TRBD1
J gene: TRBJ2-5
clone size: many
V gene: TRBV20-1
CDR3 DNA: TGCAGTGCTGCGACAGGGAGAGAGACCCAGTACTTC
CDR3 protein: CSAATGRETQYF

D gene: NA
J gene: TRBJ2-3
clone size: many
V gene: TRBV27
CDR3 DNA: TGTGCCAGCAGTTCACCCGGGACGCCGCTTGGCACAGATACGCAGTATTTT
CDR3 protein: CASSSPGTPLGTDTQYF

D gene: TRBD1
J gene: TRBJ2-1
clone size: many
V gene: TRBV27
CDR3 DNA: TGTGCCAGCAGTCACTACAGGGGTGGGGAGCAGTTCTTC
CDR3 protein: CASSHYRGGEQFF

D gene: NA
J gene: TRBJ1-6
clone size: NA
V gene: TRBV5-4
CDR3 DNA: TGTGCCAGCAGCTTGGAACACTCAAATTCACCCCTCCACTTT
CDR3 protein: CASSLEHSNSPLHF

D gene: NA
J gene: TRBJ1-3
clone size: few
V gene: TRBV10-3
CDR3 DNA: TGTGCCATCAGTGAGAACTATGGAAACACCATATATTTT
CDR3 protein: CAISENYGNTIYF

D gene: TRBD1
J gene: TRBJ1-2
clone size: NA
V gene: TRBV30
CDR3 DNA: TGTGCCTGGAGGGGGGACAGGACTAACTATGGCTACACCTTC
CDR3 protein: CAWRGDRTNYGYTF

D gene: TRBD2
J gene: TRBJ2-7
clone size: NA
V gene: TRBV10-3
CDR3 DNA: TGTGCCATCCGGACTAGCGGCTCAAGGGCCAACGAGCAGTACTTC
CDR3 protein: CAIRTSGSRANEQYF

D gene: TRBD2
J gene: TRBJ2-7
clone size: many
V gene: TRBV28
CDR3 DNA: TGTGCCAGCAGTTTAGCGGTGGGACTAGCGGGAGAATCCTACGAGCAGTACTTC
CDR3 protein: CASSLAVGLAGESYEQYF

D gene: TRBD2
J gene: TRBJ2-7
clone size: many
V gene: TRBV20-1
CDR3 DNA: TGCAGTGCTAGAGATTTGTTTACTAGCGGGAGGGCCTCCTACGAGCAGTACTTC
CDR3 protein: CSARDLFTSGRASYEQYF

D gene: TRBD2
J gene: TRBJ2-1
clone size: many
V gene: TRBV3-1
CDR3 DNA: TGTGCCAGCAGCCAAATCAAACCGGGACTAACCAGCTATGAGCAGTTCTTC
CDR3 protein: CASSQIKPGLTSYEQFF

D gene: TRBD2
J gene: TRBJ2-1
clone size: few
V gene: TRBV5-1
CDR3 DNA: TGCGCCAGCAGCTTGGGGGGACTAGCGGGTAACAATGAGCAGTTCTTC
CDR3 protein: CASSLGGLAGNNEQFF

D gene: TRBD1
J gene: TRBJ2-1
clone size: NA
V gene: TRBV15
CDR3 DNA: TGTGCCACCAGCGGCCTAGTGACAGGGGGGATGAATGAGCAGTTCTTC
CDR3 protein: CATSGLVTGGMNEQFF

D gene: TRBD2
J gene: TRBJ2-3
clone size: few
V gene: TRBV6-1
CDR3 DNA: TGTGCCAGCAGTTCCACACTAGCGGAGGTCACAGATACGCAGTATTTT
CDR3 protein: CASSSTLAEVTDTQYF

D gene: NA
J gene: TRBJ2-1
clone size: many
V gene: TRBV20-1
CDR3 DNA: TGCAGTGCTAGAGATATTCGGGGAGGCTCCTACAATGAGCAGTTCTTC
CDR3 protein: CSARDIRGGSYNEQFF

D gene: NA
J gene: TRBJ1-2
clone size: many
V gene: TRBV28
CDR3 DNA: TGTGCCAGCAGCAGGACAGTTGATGGCTACACCTTC
CDR3 protein: CASSRTVDGYTF

D gene: TRBD1
J gene: TRBJ2-5
clone size: few
V gene: TRBV28
CDR3 DNA: TGTGCCAGCAGTTCCTCAGGACAGGGGGGGACCCAGTACTTC
CDR3 protein: CASSSSGQGGTQYF

D gene: TRBD2
J gene: TRBJ2-3
clone size: many
V gene: TRBV5-1
CDR3 DNA: TGCGCCAGCAGCTTGATGTCTAGCGGGGAACGCACAGATACGCAGTATTTT
CDR3 protein: CASSLMSSGERTDTQYF

D gene: NA
J gene: TRBJ2-2
clone size: NA
V gene: TRBV7-8
CDR3 DNA: TGTGCCAGCAGCTTGTCCCCGTACACCGGGGAGCTGTTTTTT
CDR3 protein: CASSLSPYTGELFF

D gene: NA
J gene: TRBJ2-6
clone size: NA
V gene: TRBV7-9
CDR3 DNA: TGTGCCAGCGGGGTAGGCCCTGGGGCCAACGTCCTGACTTTC
CDR3 protein: CASGVGPGANVLTF

D gene: TRBD1
J gene: TRBJ2-5
clone size: many
V gene: TRBV5-5
CDR3 DNA: TGTGCCAGCAGCTACCGGGACAGGGAACAAGAGACCCAGTACTTC
CDR3 protein: CASSYRDREQETQYF

D gene: NA
J gene: TRBJ2-5
clone size: many
V gene: TRBV11-2
CDR3 DNA: TGTGCCAGCAGCTTAGAAGGCAGGGTGGGGGAGACCCAGTACTTC
CDR3 protein: CASSLEGRVGETQYF

D gene: NA
J gene: TRBJ1-2
clone size: few
V gene: TRBV14
CDR3 DNA: TGTGCCAGCAGCCAAGGCGCTGGAATCTACACCTTC
CDR3 protein: CASSQGAGIYTF

D gene: NA
J gene: TRBJ1-1
clone size: many
V gene: TRBV11-3
CDR3 DNA: TGTGCCAGCACCCAGGCCGGGGGGCACACTGAAGCTTTCTTT
CDR3 protein: CASTQAGGHTEAFF

D gene: TRBD2
J gene: TRBJ2-3
clone size: NA
V gene: TRBV9
CDR3 DNA: TGTGCCAGCAGCGGAGCTGGGACTAGCGGGGCCGGGGATACGCAGTATTTT
CDR3 protein: CASSGAGTSGAGDTQYF